This T cell receptor beta chain was sequenced for a study of neurological immune-mediated disorders. Study-level background: The approximately 34 multiple sclerosis patients comprised roughly 31 relapsing-remitting and 3 secondary progressive cases. Findings and caveats of the study: Grouping of repertoires by phylogeny put those of 18 of 34 multiple sclerosis patients into a single related-CDR3 cluster, a possible signature. HTLV-1-associated myelopathy showed the most TCR clonal expansion; multiple sclerosis the least, below healthy controls.

PBMCs stored at -80 C, numbering 2 million, were the origin of the unsorted libraries. TCRdb re-called the 5' RACE reads with MiXCR, one entry per CDR3 protein. The repertoire includes about 55,000 distinct CDR3 sequences, less than 4.5% of them detected once, and approximately 1.6% sits in the top ten. The CDR3 contains 15 residues. With 7 bases removed from V and 5 bases from J, the gap between germline ends came to 21 bases. Per the germline V gene, CDR1 is SQVTM and CDR2 is ANQGSEA. Of note for this clonotype: The target antigen is unknown. Without the conserved terminal phenylalanine or tryptophan, this CDR3 likely stems from a read error.

This receptor was identified in a man aged 25-45 years with multiple sclerosis. Sequencing used PBMCs. This chain uses TRBV29-1 with TRBJ2-1; D might be TRBD2 (6 bases). The CDR3 region is CSATLLATAHNEQFN. The DNA for the CDR3 is TGCAGCGCTACCTTGCTAGCGACAGCTCACAATGAGCAGTTCAAC.